These 7 T cell receptor beta chains originate from one sample sequenced in a study of glioma-infiltrating T cells after dendritic cell vaccination. The method was immunoSEQ multiplex PCR; TCRdb's version includes in-frame clones alone and lacks a portion of them. The sample has tens of thousands of clones, approximately 78% seen once; the top ten hold roughly 2.1%. The time point: after dendritic cell vaccination, including at tumor progression/relapse. Material: blood, obtained after dendritic cell vaccination. Every receptor here comes from a human donor with glioblastoma.

The chain carries TRBV11-2 and TRBJ2-5; D is perhaps TRBD1 (5 bases). This CDR3 is 15 amino acids long. The germline V gene encodes CDR1 SGHAT and CDR2 FQNNGV. V dropped 5 bases and J dropped 5 bases, with 18 bases sitting between them. The CDR3 is CASSHRQSRLETQYF. The CDR3 DNA reads TGTGCCAGCAGCCACAGACAGAGCCGTTTGGAGACCCAGTACTTC.

A few counts support this clone. The rearrangement joins TRBV18 to TRBJ2-4; D not resolved. The CDR3 consists of 14 residues. CDR1 is KGHSH and CDR2 is LQKENI in the germline V gene. Trimming took 6 bases from V and 0 from J, leaving 9 bases between them. CDR3 in amino acids: CASSLGLAKNIQYF. In DNA form, the CDR3 reads TGTGCCAGCTCCCTCGGTCTAGCCAAAAACATTCAGTACTTC.

This sequence joins TRBV27 and TRBJ1-6; possibly TRBD1 for D (5 bases). CDR3 length: 17 residues. Looked up from germline, CDR1 is MNHEY and CDR2 is SMNVEV (reference sequence). Trimming took 0 bases from V and 3 from J, leaving 12 bases between them. The CDR3 loop reads CASSLSVRVDYNSPLHF. The CDR3 region has the DNA TGTGCCAGCAGTTTATCCGTCAGGGTGGACTATAATTCACCCCTCCACTTT.

This chain links TRBV2 with TRBJ1-5; D ambiguous. Germline V gives CDR1 SNHLY, CDR2 FYNNEI. Trimming stripped 7 bases from V and 0 bases from J, with 10 bases between. The CDR3 contains 14 residues. The CDR3 protein is CASTAVYSNQPQHF. The CDR3 region has the DNA TGTGCCAGCACGGCGGTGTATAGCAATCAGCCCCAGCATTTT.

The chain links TRBV29-1 to TRBJ2-7, with a weak D call TRBD1 (5 bases). The germline V gene encodes CDR1 SQVTM and CDR2 ANQGSEA. This CDR3 is built from 12 residues. Trimming took off 4 bases at V and 6 bases at J, with 13 bases between the two ends. The CDR3 region is CSVVTRAGEQYV. In nucleotides, the CDR3 is TGCAGCGTTGTGACCAGGGCAGGCGAGCAGTACGTC.

V usage is TRBV7-9 and J usage is TRBJ1-4; 7 nucleotides match TRBD1. The CDR3 covers 13 residues. Per the germline V gene, CDR1 is SEHNR and CDR2 is FQNEAQ (reference sequence). V dropped 6 bases and J dropped 8; count of bases not matched to a gene: 6. The CDR3: CASRQGLGEKLFF. The DNA for the CDR3 is TGTGCCAGCAGACAGGGGCTCGGCGAAAAACTGTTTTTT.

This chain joins TRBV6-1 and TRBJ2-5, with 10 bases fitting TRBD2. The CDR3 is 16 amino acids. Germline assignment: CDR1 MNHNS and CDR2 SASEGT. V was pared by 1 base and J by 5 bases, with 7 bases of the junction left unmatched. CDR3 in amino acids: CASSEVISGGRETQYF. The CDR3 DNA reads as TGTGCCAGCAGTGAAGTGATTAGCGGGGGGAGGGAGACCCAGTACTTC.